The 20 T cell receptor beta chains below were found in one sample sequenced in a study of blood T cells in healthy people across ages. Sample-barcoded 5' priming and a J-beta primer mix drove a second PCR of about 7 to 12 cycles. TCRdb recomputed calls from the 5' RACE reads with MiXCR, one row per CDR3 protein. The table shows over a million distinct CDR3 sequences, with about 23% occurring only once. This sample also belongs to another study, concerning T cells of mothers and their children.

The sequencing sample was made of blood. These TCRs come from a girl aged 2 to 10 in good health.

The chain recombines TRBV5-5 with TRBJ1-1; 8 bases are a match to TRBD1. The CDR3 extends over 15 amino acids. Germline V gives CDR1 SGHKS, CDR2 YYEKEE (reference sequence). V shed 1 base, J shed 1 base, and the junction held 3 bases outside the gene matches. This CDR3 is CASSLRDRWNTEAFF. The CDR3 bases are TGTGCCAGCAGCTTGAGGGACAGGTGGAACACTGAAGCTTTCTTT.

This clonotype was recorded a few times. For the CDR3, the DNA is TGTGCCGGCGCAGCAGGCTTCCAAGAGACCCAGTACTTC. This gives the protein CAGAAGFQETQYF. The chain employs TRBV28 and TRBJ2-5; D uncertain. The V end lost 11 bases, the J end lost 1 base, and 14 bases lay between the germline ends. Germline loops: CDR1 MDHEN, CDR2 SYDVKM. The CDR3 covers 13 residues.

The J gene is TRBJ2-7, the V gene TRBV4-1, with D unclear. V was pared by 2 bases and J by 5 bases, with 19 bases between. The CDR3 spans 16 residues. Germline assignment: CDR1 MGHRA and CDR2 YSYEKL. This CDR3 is CASSQTLTDWIHEQYF. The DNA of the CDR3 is TGCGCCAGCAGCCAAACCTTAACCGACTGGATCCACGAGCAGTACTTC.

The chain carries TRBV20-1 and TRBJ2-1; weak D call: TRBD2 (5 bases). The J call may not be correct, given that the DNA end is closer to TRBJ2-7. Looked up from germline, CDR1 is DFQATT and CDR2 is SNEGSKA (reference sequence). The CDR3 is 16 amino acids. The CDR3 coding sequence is TGCAGTGCTAGGGCCCCGAGAGGGTTTGCTTCCTACGAGCAGTACTTC. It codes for CSARAPRGFASYEQYF.

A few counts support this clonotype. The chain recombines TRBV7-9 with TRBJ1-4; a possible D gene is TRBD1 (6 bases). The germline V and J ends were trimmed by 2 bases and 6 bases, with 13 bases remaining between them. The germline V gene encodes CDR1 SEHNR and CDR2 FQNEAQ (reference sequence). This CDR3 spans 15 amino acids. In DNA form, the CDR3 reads TGTGCCAGCAGCTTACTCCTCCAGGGGTATGAAAAACTGTTTTTT. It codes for CASSLLLQGYEKLFF.

CDR3 residues: CSARTEADYGYTF. The DNA for the CDR3 is TGCAGCGCCAGGACGGAGGCGGACTATGGCTACACCTTC. The chain has TRBV29-1 and TRBJ1-2; D is unresolved. With 7 bases removed from V and 3 bases from J, the gap between germline ends came to 15 bases. Per the germline V gene, CDR1 is SQVTM and CDR2 is ANQGSEA. CDR3 size: 13 residues.

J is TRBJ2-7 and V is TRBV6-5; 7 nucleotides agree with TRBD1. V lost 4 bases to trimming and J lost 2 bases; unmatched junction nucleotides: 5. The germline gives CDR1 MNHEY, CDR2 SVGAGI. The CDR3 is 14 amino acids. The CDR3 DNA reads TGTGCCAGCAGTTTGTGGGACAGTACCTACGAGCAGTACTTC. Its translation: CASSLWDSTYEQYF.

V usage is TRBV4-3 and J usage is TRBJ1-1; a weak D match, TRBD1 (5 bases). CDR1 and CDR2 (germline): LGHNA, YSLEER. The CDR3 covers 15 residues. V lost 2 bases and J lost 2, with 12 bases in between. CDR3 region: CASSQLRGSNTEAFF. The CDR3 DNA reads TGCGCCAGCAGCCAATTGAGGGGTTCTAACACTGAAGCTTTCTTT.

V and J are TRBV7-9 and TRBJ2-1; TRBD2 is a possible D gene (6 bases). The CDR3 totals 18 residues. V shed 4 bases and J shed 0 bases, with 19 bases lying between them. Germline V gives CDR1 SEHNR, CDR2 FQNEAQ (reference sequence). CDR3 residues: CASSSPRTNPSSYNEQFF. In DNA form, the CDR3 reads TGTGCCAGCAGCTCGCCACGGACTAACCCTAGCTCCTACAATGAGCAGTTCTTC.

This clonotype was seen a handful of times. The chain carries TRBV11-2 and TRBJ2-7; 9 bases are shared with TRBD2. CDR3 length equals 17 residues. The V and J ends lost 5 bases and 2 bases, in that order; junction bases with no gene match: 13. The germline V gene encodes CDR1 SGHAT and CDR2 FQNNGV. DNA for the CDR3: TGTGCCAGCAGCCCCCGGGCGGCATCTAGCGGGGCCTACGAGCAGTACTTC. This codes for CASSPRAASSGAYEQYF.

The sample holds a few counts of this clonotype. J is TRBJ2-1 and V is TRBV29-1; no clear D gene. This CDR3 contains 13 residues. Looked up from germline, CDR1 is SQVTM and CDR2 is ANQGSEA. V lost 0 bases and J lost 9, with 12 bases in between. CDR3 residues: CSVEDPEPGEQFF. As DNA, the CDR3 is TGCAGCGTTGAAGATCCCGAACCGGGTGAGCAGTTCTTC.

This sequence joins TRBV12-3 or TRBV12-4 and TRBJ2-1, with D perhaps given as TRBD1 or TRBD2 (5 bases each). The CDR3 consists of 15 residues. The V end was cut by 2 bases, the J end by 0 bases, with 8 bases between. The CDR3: CASSLLGDSYNEQFF. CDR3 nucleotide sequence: TGTGCCAGCAGTTTATTGGGGGACTCCTACAATGAGCAGTTCTTC.

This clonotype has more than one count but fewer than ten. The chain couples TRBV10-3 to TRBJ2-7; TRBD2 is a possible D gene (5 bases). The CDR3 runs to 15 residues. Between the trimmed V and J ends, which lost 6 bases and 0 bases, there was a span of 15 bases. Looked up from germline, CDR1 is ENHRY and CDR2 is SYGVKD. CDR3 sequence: CAISQEGDNSYEQYF. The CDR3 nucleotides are TGTGCCATCAGCCAAGAGGGTGACAACTCCTACGAGCAGTACTTC.

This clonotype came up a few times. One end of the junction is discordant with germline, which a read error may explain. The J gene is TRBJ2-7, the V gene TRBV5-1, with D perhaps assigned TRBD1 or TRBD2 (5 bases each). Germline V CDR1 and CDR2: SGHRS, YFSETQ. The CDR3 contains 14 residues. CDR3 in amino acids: CASSLAGTLYEQYF. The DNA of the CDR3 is TGCGCCAGCAGCTTGGCTGGGACCTTATACGAACAGTACTTC.

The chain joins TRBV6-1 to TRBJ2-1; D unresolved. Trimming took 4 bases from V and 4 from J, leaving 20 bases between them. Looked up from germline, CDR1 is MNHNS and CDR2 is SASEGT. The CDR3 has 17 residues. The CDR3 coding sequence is TGTGCCAGCAGTGGACGATATTCGGTATCTCGTTACAATGAGCAGTTCTTC. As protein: CASSGRYSVSRYNEQFF.

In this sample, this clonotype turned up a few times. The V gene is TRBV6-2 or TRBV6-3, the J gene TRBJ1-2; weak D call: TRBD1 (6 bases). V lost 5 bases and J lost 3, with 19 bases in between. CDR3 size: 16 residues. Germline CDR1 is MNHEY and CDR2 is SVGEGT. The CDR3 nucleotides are TGTGCCAGCAGTCCCCCCCTTTCGGGGGCCGACTATGGCTACACCTTC. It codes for CASSPPLSGADYGYTF.

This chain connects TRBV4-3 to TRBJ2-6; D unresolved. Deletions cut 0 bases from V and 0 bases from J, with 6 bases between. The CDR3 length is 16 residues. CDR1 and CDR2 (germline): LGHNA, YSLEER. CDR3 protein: CASSQDPNSGANVLTF. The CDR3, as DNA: TGCGCCAGCAGCCAAGATCCGAACTCTGGGGCCAACGTCCTGACTTTC.

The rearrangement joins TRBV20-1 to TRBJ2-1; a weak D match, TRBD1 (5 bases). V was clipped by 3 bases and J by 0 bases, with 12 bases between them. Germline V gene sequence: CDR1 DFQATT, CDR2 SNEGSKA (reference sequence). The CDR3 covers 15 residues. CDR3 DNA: TGCAGTGCTAGGTCCGTACAGGTCTCCTACAATGAGCAGTTCTTC. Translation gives CSARSVQVSYNEQFF.

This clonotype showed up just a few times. The chain's CDR3 is CASSQTGDPETQYF. The DNA for the CDR3 is TGTGCCAGCAGTCAAACTGGAGATCCTGAGACCCAGTACTTC. The chain combines TRBV3-1 with TRBJ2-5; D is unresolved. The germline V gene encodes CDR1 LGHDT and CDR2 YNNKEL (reference sequence). V gave up 6 bases and J gave up 5 bases, with 16 bases separating them. The CDR3 spans 14 residues.

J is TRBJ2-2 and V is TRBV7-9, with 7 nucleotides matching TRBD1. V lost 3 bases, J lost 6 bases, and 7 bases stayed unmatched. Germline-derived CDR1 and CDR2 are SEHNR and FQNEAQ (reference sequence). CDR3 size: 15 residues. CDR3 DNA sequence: TGTGCCAGCAGCTTCACAGGGGCAGGGGCCGGGGAGCTGTTTTTT. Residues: CASSFTGAGAGELFF.